This TCR beta chain was identified in a study of T cells after posttransplantation cyclophosphamide. Study results and caveats: Later post-transplant blood repertoires were often dominated by donor CD8+ memory clones. Tissue-infiltrating T cells from skin or gut overlapped little with blood T cells. After PTCy, TRB diversity resembled that of CNI/methotrexate controls.

Generated by immunoSEQ multiplex PCR, the TCRdb table keeps only in-frame clones and is missing some. Observed in the sample are around 35,000 clones, none of them singletons. This related bone marrow graft donor gave peripheral blood on the day of marrow donation. There are 14 residues in the CDR3. The germline V gene encodes CDR1 LNHNV and CDR2 YYDKDF (reference sequence). Deletions cut 0 bases from V and 6 bases from J, with 11 bases between. This clone was counted many times. As yet, its antigen is unknown. The chain has TRBV15 and TRBJ1-1; D remains ambiguous. This sequence was found in a man aged 30 to 39 in good health and a related stem cell transplant donor. Sample: PBMCs. The CDR3 DNA sequence: TGTGCCACCAGCAGAGATCCTCCTGTTGCTGAAGCTTTCTTT. Translation: CATSRDPPVAEAFF.